The 4 T cell receptor beta chains below all came from one sample that was sequenced in a study of T cell responses to AZD1222 COVID-19 vaccine (dated by TCRdb to the early 2020s). Receptor amplification or capture employed the immunoSEQ multiplex PCR assay. The clones in this table, taken by TCRdb from immuneACCESS, are in-frame only. Not every clone is retained; where verified, under half of the shortfall comes from an unresolved V gene, and the cause of the rest is unknown. For this sample the table gives 160,000 or so clones, of which approximately 88% were detected only once. The ten largest clones capture approximately 1.8% of the sample. Sample time point, as interpreted from the label and publication: baseline before first vaccination. The sample here was peripheral blood, taken on day 0 of AZD1222 vaccination. The receptors derive from an adult in good health.

The chain uses TRBV7-9 and TRBJ2-7; 12 nucleotides match TRBD2. The junction had 8 bases not matched to a gene; V was cut back by 5 bases and J by 6 bases. Germline loops: CDR1 SEHNR, CDR2 FQNEAQ (reference sequence). The CDR3 is made up of 15 amino acids. The CDR3 here is CASSVGTSGFGEQYF. CDR3 DNA sequence: TGTGCCAGCAGCGTCGGGACTAGCGGGTTCGGCGAGCAGTACTTC.

The chain recombines TRBV7-3 with TRBJ2-2; TRBD1 aligns across 8 bases. The CDR3 has 15 residues. The V segment lost 6 bases and the J segment 5 bases; nucleotides outside the gene matches: 8. The germline V gene encodes CDR1 SGHTA and CDR2 FQGTGA. CDR3 bases: TGTGCCAGCAGTCCTACAGGGGGAGGAACCGGGGAGCTGTTTTTT. Translated, it gives CASSPTGGGTGELFF.

This sequence joins TRBV28 and TRBJ2-2, with D possibly matching TRBD2 (6 bases). Germline V gene sequence: CDR1 MDHEN, CDR2 SYDVKM. The CDR3 loop spans 16 amino acids. V was pared by 3 bases and J by 5 bases, with 16 bases between. CDR3 coding DNA: TGTGCCAGCAGTTTGAGAGGGATAGGGAGGACCGGGGAGCTGTTTTTT. This translates into CASSLRGIGRTGELFF.

This clone was seen a single time. Here the CDR3 DNA reads TGTGCCAGCAGCTTAGAGACTAGCGGGACCGAGACCCAGTACTTC. Its translation: CASSLETSGTETQYF. The chain is built from TRBV7-9 and TRBJ2-5; 11 bases map to TRBD2. From germline, CDR1 is SEHNR and CDR2 FQNEAQ (reference sequence). CDR3 size: 15 residues. J lost 5 bases, V lost 1 base, and 3 bases had no gene match.